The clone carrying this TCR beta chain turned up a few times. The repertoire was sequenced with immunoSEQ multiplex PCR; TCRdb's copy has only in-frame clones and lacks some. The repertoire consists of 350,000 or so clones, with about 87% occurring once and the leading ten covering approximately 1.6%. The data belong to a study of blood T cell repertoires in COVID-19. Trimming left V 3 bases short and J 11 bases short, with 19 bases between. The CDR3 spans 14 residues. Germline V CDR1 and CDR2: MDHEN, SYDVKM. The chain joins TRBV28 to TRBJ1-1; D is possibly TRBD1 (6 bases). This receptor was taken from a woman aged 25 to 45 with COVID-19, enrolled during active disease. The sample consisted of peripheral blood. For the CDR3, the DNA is TGTGCCAGCAGTTTGATTCGGGGGGCGGGTCGGGCTTTCTTT. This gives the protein CASSLIRGAGRAFF.